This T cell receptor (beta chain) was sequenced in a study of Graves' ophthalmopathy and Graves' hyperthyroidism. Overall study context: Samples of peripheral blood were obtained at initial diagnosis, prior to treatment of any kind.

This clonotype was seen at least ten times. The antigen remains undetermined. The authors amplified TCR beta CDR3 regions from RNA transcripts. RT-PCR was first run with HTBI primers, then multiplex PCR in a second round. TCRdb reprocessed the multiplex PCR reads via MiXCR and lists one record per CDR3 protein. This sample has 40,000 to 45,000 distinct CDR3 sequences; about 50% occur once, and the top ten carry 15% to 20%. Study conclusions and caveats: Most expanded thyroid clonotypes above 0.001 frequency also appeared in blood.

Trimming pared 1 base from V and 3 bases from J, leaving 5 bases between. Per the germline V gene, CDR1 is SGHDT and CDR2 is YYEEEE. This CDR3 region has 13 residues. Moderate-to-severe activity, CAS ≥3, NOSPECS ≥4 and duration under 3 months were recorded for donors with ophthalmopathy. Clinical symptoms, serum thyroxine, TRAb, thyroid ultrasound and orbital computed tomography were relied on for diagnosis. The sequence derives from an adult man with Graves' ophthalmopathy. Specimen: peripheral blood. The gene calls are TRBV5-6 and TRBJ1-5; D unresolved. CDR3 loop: CASSLRVNQPQHF. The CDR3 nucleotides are TGTGCCAGCAGCTTGAGAGTCAATCAGCCCCAGCATTTT.